The 20 T cell receptor beta chains presented below share a single source sample, sequenced in a study of kidney transplant recipient with SARS-CoV-2 infection (dated by TCRdb to 2020 to 2023). Sequencing relied on an Illumina MiSeq. The raw public reads went through TCRdb reprocessing: fastp at Q25, MiXCR clone calling, in-frame beta chains kept. Identical CDR3 proteins give one entry, which carries the most common genes and DNA. The sample table records about 240,000 distinct CDR3 sequences; around 26% of these occur just once. The ten largest clones capture roughly 7% of the sample. The intended sense of this specimen's time point label: pre-pandemic baseline sample and day 111 after first positive SARS-CoV-2 test. Sequencing used a blood sample, obtained at baseline and on day 111 from a kidney transplant recipient. The receptors derive from a male patient aged 30 to 39 who had COVID-19 and was a kidney transplant recipient. The graft donor may be the source of some T cells after a transplant.

This clonotype was found many times. The V gene is TRBV28, the J gene TRBJ1-5; D is possibly TRBD1 (5 bases). The CDR3 is made up of 15 amino acids. V lost 6 bases and J lost 3, with 15 bases in between. Germline V gene sequence: CDR1 MDHEN, CDR2 SYDVKM. DNA for the CDR3: TGTGCCAGCAGCTTCTTGTTGGACAACAATCAGCCCCAGCATTTT. The encoded protein is CASSFLLDNNQPQHF.

This clonotype was detected ten times or more. J is TRBJ2-7 and V is TRBV20-1; 9 bases fit TRBD1. Germline V gene sequence: CDR1 DFQATT, CDR2 SNEGSKA (reference sequence). Trimming removed 0 bases from V and 2 bases from J; junction bases left unmatched: 5. The CDR3 loop spans 15 amino acids. The CDR3 reads CSARDWTGDPYEQYF. CDR3 bases: TGCAGTGCTAGAGACTGGACAGGGGACCCCTACGAGCAGTACTTC.

As to this clonotype: It may be a read error: a sequence one base away is much more abundant. The CDR3 does not end in the conserved phenylalanine or tryptophan, so this is likely a read error. V and J are TRBV6-2 or TRBV6-3 and TRBJ1-2; D remains unclear. Germline-derived CDR1 and CDR2 are MNHEY and SVGEGT. This CDR3 has 14 amino acids. V lost 4 bases to trimming and J lost 4 bases, with 13 bases between them. This chain's CDR3 is CASSSNTDFYGYTL. CDR3 sequence (DNA): TGTGCCAGCAGTTCCAACACCGATTTCTATGGCTACACCCTC.

This clonotype appeared once. A much more abundant neighbour one base away suggests this may be a read error. The chain carries TRBV3-1 and TRBJ2-4; D unclear. Germline lookup yields CDR1 LGHDT and CDR2 YNNKEL (reference sequence). The CDR3 totals 17 residues. This chain's CDR3 is CAGSQGTWNLAKNIQYF. In nucleotides, the CDR3 is TGTGCCGGCAGCCAAGGAACGTGGAACCTAGCCAAAAACATTCAGTACTTC.

In regard to this clonotype: A much larger clone differs by one base, so this may be a read error. J is TRBJ1-2 and V is TRBV27; D might be TRBD1 (6 bases). The CDR3 totals 18 residues. The germline gives CDR1 MNHEY, CDR2 SMNVEV (reference sequence). V dropped 5 bases and J dropped 8 bases, with 30 bases sitting between them. This CDR3 reads CASSEIGAQGRGARGYTF. The CDR3, as DNA: TGTGCCAGCAGTGAAATTGGGGCTCAGGGACGGGGGGCAAGGGGCTACACCTTC.

Details on this clonotype: Compared with germline, one end of the junction differs, possibly owing to a read error. The chain links TRBV6-8 to TRBJ1-2; D not resolved. Germline CDR1 is MNHGY and CDR2 is SAAAGT. The CDR3 is made up of 17 amino acids. The CDR3, as DNA: TGTGACAGCAGTAAGTATCTACGCTCTAGAAAGACCTATGACTACACCTTC. Amino acids: CDSSKYLRSRKTYDYTF.

In regard to this clonotype: Just one base apart from a much larger clone, this may be a read error. The J gene is TRBJ2-7, the V gene TRBV5-1, with D perhaps given as TRBD1 or TRBD2 (5 bases each). CDR1 is SGHRS and CDR2 is YFSETQ in the germline V gene. This CDR3 is 14 amino acids long. The DNA for the CDR3 is TGCGCCAGCAGCTTGTCCCCGGGACCCTACGAGCAGCACTTC. Residues: CASSLSPGPYEQHF. Complete variable domain (other parts from reference TRBV5-1 and TRBJ2-7): KAGVTQTPRYLIKTRGQQVTLSCSPISGHRSVSWYQQTPGQGLQFLFEYFSETQRNKGNFPGRFSGRQFSNSRSEMNVSTLELGDSALYLCASSLSPGPYEQHFGPGTRLTVT.

In this sample, this clonotype turned up many times. This chain connects TRBV6-4 to TRBJ1-2; D not certain. Per germline, CDR1 MRHNA and CDR2 SNTAGT. The CDR3 consists of 17 residues. V lost 5 bases and J 4 bases, leaving 23 bases between the germline ends. CDR3 protein: CASSLRPSHGKTYGYTF. The DNA for the CDR3 is TGTGCCAGCAGTCTGCGCCCCTCACACGGAAAGACCTATGGCTACACCTTC.

This clonotype was picked up many times. The rearrangement links TRBV20-1 to TRBJ2-1; 10 positions match TRBD1. Germline lookup yields CDR1 DFQATT and CDR2 SNEGSKA (reference sequence). The CDR3 covers 13 residues. V was clipped by 6 bases and J by 9 bases; unmatched bases: 8. CDR3 region: CSARQGAEGEQFF. The CDR3 region has the DNA TGCAGTGCCCGACAGGGGGCTGAGGGTGAGCAGTTCTTC.

On this clonotype itself: This may arise from a read error, as a much more abundant clone is one base away. The chain combines TRBV28 with TRBJ2-2; weak D call: TRBD2 (5 bases). CDR3 length: 16 residues. Germline assignment: CDR1 MDHEN and CDR2 SYDVKM. CDR3 DNA: TGTGCCAGCAGTCCGATCGGCGTAGCGAACGCCGGGGAGCTGTTTTTT. Encoded protein: CASSPIGVANAGELFF.

About this clonotype itself: This likely stems from a read error, as it lies one base from a far larger clone. V usage is TRBV19 and J usage is TRBJ2-5; D uncertain. Looked up from germline, CDR1 is LNHDA and CDR2 is SQIVND (reference sequence). This CDR3 has 16 residues. This chain's CDR3 is CASSSRTNTISYEQCF. The DNA for the CDR3 is TGTGCCAGTAGTTCCCGGACGAACACAATATCCTACGAGCAGTGCTTC.

This clonotype was observed at least ten times. J is TRBJ1-5 and V is TRBV20-1; 7 bases line up with TRBD1. Looked up from germline, CDR1 is DFQATT and CDR2 is SNEGSKA (reference sequence). The V segment lost 6 bases and the J segment 0 bases; nucleotides outside the gene matches: 2. The CDR3 length is 13 residues. The CDR3 region is CSAGTDSNQPQHF. The CDR3 DNA reads TGCAGTGCGGGGACAGATAGCAATCAGCCCCAGCATTTT.

The chain employs TRBV27 and TRBJ2-3, with TRBD2 identical over 8 bases. The V and J ends lost 3 bases and 2 bases, in that order; junction bases with no gene match: 7. CDR3 length: 16 residues. Germline V CDR1 and CDR2: MNHEY, SMNVEV (reference sequence). CDR3 DNA: TGTGCCAGCAGTTTCCTCCCGCGGGAGGTCACAGATACGCAGTATTTT. Protein product: CASSFLPREVTDTQYF.

This clonotype was counted many times. This chain connects TRBV28 to TRBJ2-7; unclear D gene. The germline V gene has CDR1 MDHEN and CDR2 SYDVKM. This CDR3 comprises 15 residues. V shed 6 bases and J shed 0 bases, with 15 bases lying between them. The CDR3 nucleotides read TGTGCCAGCAGCCCCCTCGGGCGGCGCTCCTACGAGCAGTACTTC. It is translated as CASSPLGRRSYEQYF.

The CDR3 DNA is TGTGCCTGGAGCCCCATATGGGGGAGCGAGGGCAATGAGCAGTTCTTC. Translated, it gives CAWSPIWGSEGNEQFF. J is TRBJ2-1 and V is TRBV30, with D perhaps assigned TRBD1 or TRBD2 (5 bases each). Trimming shortened V by 3 bases and J by 6 bases, and 21 bases separated the two germline ends. Germline V gives CDR1 GTSNPN, CDR2 SVGIG (reference sequence). The CDR3 has 16 residues. The full variable domain, with the rest looked up from reference TRBV30 and TRBJ2-1, is SQTIHQWPATLVQPVGSPLSLECTVEGTSNPNLYWYRQAAGRGLQLLFYSVGIGQISSEVPQNLSASRPQDRQFILSSKKLLLSDSGFYLCAWSPIWGSEGNEQFFGPGTRLTVL.

Ten or more counts support this clonotype. This chain links TRBV2 with TRBJ1-2, with D unclear. This CDR3 has 13 amino acids. V was trimmed by 3 bases and J by 3 bases, leaving 8 bases between them. Germline CDR1 SNHLY, CDR2 FYNNEI. The CDR3 DNA is TGTGCCAGCAGTGAGTCGAGAGACTATGGCTACACCTTC. Translating gives CASSESRDYGYTF. Based on the CDR3 plus reference TRBV2 and TRBJ1-2, the full variable domain is EPEVTQTPSHQVTQMGQEVILRCVPISNHLYFYWYRQILGQKVEFLVSFYNNEISEKSEIFDDQFSVERPDGSNFTLKIRSTKLEDSAMYFCASSESRDYGYTFGSGTRLTVV.

This clonotype appeared a few times. The chain carries TRBV9 and TRBJ2-3, with 11 nucleotides matching TRBD1. Per the germline V gene, CDR1 is SGDLS and CDR2 is YYNGEE. Unmatched junction bases numbered 7, after V lost 4 bases and J lost 3 bases. The CDR3 is 16 amino acids. CDR3 sequence reads: CASSQGGTGGTDTQYF. The CDR3 DNA follows: TGTGCCAGCAGCCAGGGCGGGACAGGGGGGACAGATACGCAGTATTTT.

The rearrangement links TRBV5-6 to TRBJ1-2; D gene unclear. There are 16 residues in the CDR3. V was trimmed by 7 bases and J by 4 bases, leaving 23 bases between them. Germline lookup yields CDR1 SGHDT and CDR2 YYEEEE. The CDR3 region is CASSGTNSRKTYGYTF. The DNA of the CDR3 is TGTGCCAGCTCGGGAACCAATAGTCGAAAGACCTATGGCTACACCTTC.

This clonotype was detected many times. The chain recombines TRBV7-6 with TRBJ2-2, with 9 bases fitting TRBD2. The CDR3 consists of 15 residues. Germline assignment: CDR1 SGHVS and CDR2 FNYEAQ. Trimming took 3 bases from V and 1 from J; bases not matched to a gene: 0. In DNA, the CDR3 is TGTGCCAGCAGCTTGACTAGCGGGAACACCGGGGAGCTGTTTTTT. Amino acid sequence: CASSLTSGNTGELFF.

This clonotype was detected ten times or more. This chain links TRBV2 with TRBJ2-2; no clear D. Germline loops: CDR1 SNHLY, CDR2 FYNNEI. V gave up 6 bases and J gave up 6 bases, with 11 bases separating them. CDR3 size: 13 residues. The CDR3 DNA reads as TGTGCCAGCAGGGTGGGAACCTCCGGGGAGCTGTTTTTT. It codes for CASRVGTSGELFF.